The rows below give T cell receptor beta chains drawn from one sample of a study of T cells in Graves' hyperthyroidism and ophthalmopathy. Each CDR3 protein gets one entry after TCRdb re-called the multiplex PCR reads with MiXCR. Of a few hundred thousand distinct CDR3 sequences in the sample, about 20% are singletons; the top ten hold around 54%. Material for sequencing was blood. These receptors all stem from a woman aged 70-85 years with Graves' ophthalmopathy. CDR3s include the opening cysteine and the closing phenylalanine or tryptophan. The D gene is left open where the match is weak. For some rows the clone size is stated as once, few or many, or as a class when expanded; others skip it.

17	TRBV19	TRBJ1-5	-	-	CASTLLGSGAGNQPQHF	TGTGCCAGTACCTTACTAGGATCTGGTGCCGGCAATCAGCCCCAGCATTTT
14	TRBV6-5	TRBJ1-1	many	-	CASSYLGWNTEAFF	TGTGCCAGCAGTTACCTAGGTTGGAACACTGAAGCTTTCTTT
14	TRBV19	TRBJ1-2	few	TRBD1	CASSASGQNYGYTF	TGTGCCAGTAGTGCGTCGGGACAGAACTATGGCTACACCTTC
15	TRBV13	TRBJ2-5	few	TRBD2	CASSFLAGGRETQYF	TGTGCCAGCAGCTTCCTAGCGGGAGGTAGGGAGACCCAGTACTTC
11	TRBV2	TRBJ2-5	-	-	CASSASRFSYF	TGTGCCAGCAGTGCGAGCCGCTTTAGTTACTTC
9	TRBV20-1	TRBJ1-2	-	-	CSARGGYIF	TGCAGTGCGAGAGGTGGCTACATCTTC
13	TRBV20-1	TRBJ1-2	few	-	CSATPTGPYGYTF	TGCAGTGCTACTCCTACCGGCCCCTATGGCTACACCTTC
19	TRBV6-1	TRBJ2-5	few	TRBD1	CASSHLIRDRGRLGETQYF	TGTGCCAGCAGCCACCTAATCCGGGACAGGGGGCGTCTTGGAGAGACCCAGTACTTC
14	TRBV3-1	TRBJ1-2	few	TRBD1	CASSQEDRAYGYTF	TGTGCCAGCAGCCAAGAGGACAGGGCCTACGGCTACACCTTC
12	TRBV12-3/TRBV12-4	TRBJ1-2	many	-	CASGRSNYGYTF	TGTGCCAGCGGACGGAGCAACTATGGCTACACCTTC
15	TRBV7-9	TRBJ2-1	-	TRBD2	CASSWTAGALGEQFF	TGTGCCAGCAGCTGGACAGCGGGGGCTTTAGGCGAGCAGTTCTTC
16	TRBV2	TRBJ2-3	many	TRBD2	CASSKEGLAGGGTQYF	TGTGCCAGCTCTAAGGAGGGACTAGCGGGAGGAGGTACGCAGTATTTT
16	TRBV6-5	TRBJ2-7	-	-	CASSYGRPGLRYEQYF	TGTGCCAGCAGTTACGGGCGACCGGGACTCCGCTACGAGCAGTACTTC
13	TRBV5-1	TRBJ1-2	few	-	CASSLERAYGYTF	TGCGCCAGCAGCTTGGAACGGGCCTATGGCTACACCTTC
11	TRBV6-2/TRBV6-3	TRBJ2-3	-	-	CASSQGYTQYF	TGTGCCAGCAGCCAGGGGTATACGCAGTATTTT
14	TRBV12-3/TRBV12-4	TRBJ1-5	-	-	CASSPGSGNQPQHF	TGTGCCAGCAGCCCCGGAAGTGGCAATCAGCCCCAGCATTTT
15	TRBV6-1	TRBJ1-3	few	TRBD1	CASSPGTDLGNTIYF	TGTGCCAGCAGCCCCGGGACAGACCTTGGAAACACCATATATTTT
14	TRBV28	TRBJ1-2	-	-	CASSPRSRLYGYTF	TGTGCCAGCAGTCCCAGGTCTAGACTCTATGGCTACACCTTC
11	TRBV12-3/TRBV12-4	TRBJ1-2	-	-	CASSQLGGYTF	TGTGCCAGCAGCCAATTGGGGGGCTACACCTTC
13	TRBV6-2/TRBV6-3	TRBJ1-2	few	TRBD1	CASRATGSLGYTF	TGTGCCAGCAGGGCGACAGGGTCTTTGGGCTACACCTTC
13	TRBV24-1	TRBJ1-1	many	-	CATSDPKNTEAFF	TGTGCCACCAGTGACCCTAAGAACACTGAAGCTTTCTTT
15	TRBV27	TRBJ1-5	-	TRBD1	CASSLVRGGKQPQHF	TGTGCCAGCAGTTTGGTCAGGGGGGGAAAACAGCCCCAGCATTTT